A single sample is the source of the 9 T cell receptor beta chains below, sequenced in a study of control samples from healthy donors and cancer patients (dated by TCRdb to 2019 to 2021). The method was the immunoSEQ multiplex PCR assay. The immuneACCESS repertoire file appears here via TCRdb, limited to in-frame rearrangements. These files lack a portion of the clones; in checked studies, under half of the deficit traces to unresolved V genes, and the cause of the others is not known. The sample records some 120,000 clones, more than 70% of which are singletons. The ten largest clones capture 3% to 3.5% of the sample. The sample comprised blood. Receptor source: a man aged 45 to 65 in good health.

The J gene is TRBJ2-1, the V gene TRBV11-3, with 8 bases aligning to TRBD2. The CDR3 contains 14 residues. The germline V gene has CDR1 SGHNT and CDR2 YENEEA. J gave up 8 bases and V 3 bases, and 6 bases lay outside the gene matches. The CDR3 here is CASSFSGVMDEQFF. In DNA form, the CDR3 reads TGTGCCAGCAGCTTTAGCGGGGTCATGGATGAGCAGTTCTTC. Full variable domain (missing parts from reference TRBV11-3 and TRBJ2-1): EAGVVQSPRYKIIEKKQPVAFWCNPISGHNTLYWYLQNLGQGPELLIRYENEEAVDDSQLPKDRFSAERLKGVDSTLKIQPAELGDSAVYLCASSFSGVMDEQFFGPGTRLTVL.

This chain joins TRBV5-6 and TRBJ2-3, with TRBD1 matching 10 bases. With V trimmed by 4 bases and J by 4 bases, 9 bases remained unmatched. Germline V gene lookup returns CDR1 SGHDT and CDR2 YYEEEE. CDR3 length: 16 amino acids. CDR3 coding DNA: TGTGCCAGCAGCCGAACGGGACAGGGGATCGCAGATACGCAGTATTTT. Translating it yields CASSRTGQGIADTQYF.

This chain connects TRBV18 to TRBJ1-1; D uncertain. The CDR3 extends over 14 amino acids. CDR1 and CDR2 (germline): KGHSH, LQKENI. Trimming pared 2 bases from V and 5 bases from J, leaving 12 bases between. The CDR3 DNA follows: TGTGCCAGCTCACCAGGCAGGAGTCAGACTGAAGCTTTCTTT. It translates to CASSPGRSQTEAFF.

V is TRBV10-2 and J is TRBJ1-5, with 10 bases that match TRBD1. Germline CDR1 and CDR2: WSHSY and SAAADI. V trimming: 4 bases; J trimming: 8 bases; junction bases outside the gene matches: 5. This CDR3 is built from 14 residues. The CDR3 coding sequence is TGCGCCAGCAGTGCCCAGGGACAGGGGAAGCCCCAGCATTTT. Translated: CASSAQGQGKPQHF.

The chain links TRBV4-2 to TRBJ2-3, with 9 bases matching TRBD2. The CDR3 is 16 amino acids. The ends lost 0 bases at V and 4 bases at J; junction bases unmatched: 5. Germline V gene data show CDR1 as LGHNA and CDR2 as YNFKEQ. CDR3 coding DNA: TGTGCCAGCAGCCAAGAACGGCGGGGGGGTGCAGATACGCAGTATTTT. Its protein product is CASSQERRGGADTQYF.

The chain recombines TRBV19 with TRBJ2-1; 7 bases match TRBD1. CDR3 length equals 16 residues. The V gene's germline CDR1 is LNHDA and CDR2 SQIVND (reference sequence). V shed 3 bases, J shed 4 bases, and the junction held 9 bases outside the gene matches. The chain's CDR3 is CASSIIRDRNYNEQFF. The CDR3 nucleotides are TGTGCCAGTAGTATTATTCGGGACAGAAATTACAATGAGCAGTTCTTC.

The J gene is TRBJ2-3, the V gene TRBV19; D is unclear. Per germline, CDR1 LNHDA and CDR2 SQIVND (reference sequence). The V and J ends lost 3 bases and 0 bases respectively, with 7 bases between them. The CDR3 loop spans 14 amino acids. CDR3 bases: TGTGCCAGTAGTATGGTCATTAGCACAGATACGCAGTATTTT. It is translated as CASSMVISTDTQYF.

The rearrangement uses TRBV13 and TRBJ2-7, with TRBD2 matching over 9 bases. The CDR3 runs to 14 residues. The V and J ends lost 5 bases and 1 base, in that order; junction bases with no gene match: 3. Looked up from germline, CDR1 is PRHDT and CDR2 is FYEKMQ (reference sequence). The CDR3 nucleotides read TGTGCCAGCAGCCCTAGCGGGGAGTCCTACGAGCAGTACTTC. Translated, it gives CASSPSGESYEQYF.

This chain uses TRBV7-6 with TRBJ1-3; unclear D gene. Trimming left V 2 bases short and J 0 bases short, with 8 bases between. Germline CDR1 reads SGHVS; CDR2 reads FNYEAQ. This CDR3 region has 15 residues. The CDR3 region has the DNA TGTGCCAGCAGCTTAAATATGGGCTCTGGAAACACCATATATTTT. Protein sequence: CASSLNMGSGNTIYF.